This T cell receptor beta chain was sequenced for a study of T cells in Graves' hyperthyroidism and ophthalmopathy. Study-level findings and limits: Blood shared most expanded thyroid clonotypes above 0.001.

Amplification of TCR beta CDR3 regions used RNA as the template. In the first-round RT-PCR of the TCR CDR3, the HTBI primer set was used. Each CDR3 protein gets one entry after TCRdb re-called the multiplex PCR reads with MiXCR. Among hundreds of thousands of distinct CDR3 sequences listed, 15% to 19% were seen once. The CDR3 is 15 amino acids. J was trimmed by 3 bases and V by 1 base; bases with no gene match: 4. Looked up from germline, CDR1 is GTSNPN and CDR2 is SVGIG (reference sequence). The patients, who ranged from 18 to 65 in age, presented with newly diagnosed hyperthyroidism lasting under 2 months. Diagnoses were made from clinical symptoms, serum measures (thyroxine and TRAb), thyroid ultrasound and orbital computed tomography. The authors obtained PBMCs from roughly 9.7 ml of fresh peripheral blood. This clonotype was observed at least ten times. Antigen specificity is unknown.

The rearrangement joins TRBV30 to TRBJ2-7, with 12 bases that match TRBD2. The specimen was blood. The clonotype originates from a woman between 18 and 29 years old with Graves' hyperthyroidism that later progressed to Graves' ophthalmopathy. The CDR3 DNA reads TGTGCCTGGAGTGCCGGACTAGCGGGGAGCTACGAGCAGTACTTC. It specifies CAWSAGLAGSYEQYF.